This TCR beta chain was recorded in a study of cytomegalovirus exposure and HLA in healthy donors. V was pared by 1 base and J by 6 bases, with 1 base of the junction left unmatched. Germline loops: CDR1 SGHDT, CDR2 YYEEEE. The CDR3 has 15 residues. Produced via immunoSEQ multiplex PCR; TCRdb's table is partial and in-frame only. Altogether around 61,000 clones are present, approximately 94% being singletons, with the ten largest covering 1.1%. Study outcomes and limitations: In vitro work confirmed that a few CMV-associated chains recognize CMV antigens.

In regard to this clone: Its antigen is not known.

The V and J genes are TRBV5-6 and TRBJ2-1; 13 bases align to TRBD2. The sequence derives from a man younger than 30 in good health and CMV-seronegative. Sequenced input: PBMCs. The CDR3: CASSLTSGRVNEQFF. The CDR3 DNA sequence: TGTGCCAGCAGCTTGACTAGCGGGAGGGTCAATGAGCAGTTCTTC.